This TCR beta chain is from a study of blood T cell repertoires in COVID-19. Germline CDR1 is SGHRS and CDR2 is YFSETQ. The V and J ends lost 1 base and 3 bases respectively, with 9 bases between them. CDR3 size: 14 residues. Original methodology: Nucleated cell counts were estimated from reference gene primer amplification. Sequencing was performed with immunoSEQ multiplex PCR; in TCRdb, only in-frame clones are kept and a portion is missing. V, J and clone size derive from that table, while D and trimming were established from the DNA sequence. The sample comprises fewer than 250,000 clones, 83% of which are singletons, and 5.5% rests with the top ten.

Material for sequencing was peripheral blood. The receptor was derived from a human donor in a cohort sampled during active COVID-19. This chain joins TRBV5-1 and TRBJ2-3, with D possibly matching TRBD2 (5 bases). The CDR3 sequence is CASSLLRGTDTQYF. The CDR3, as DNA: TGCGCCAGCAGCTTGCTACGGGGAACAGATACGCAGTATTTT.